These 22 T cell receptor beta chains originate from one sample sequenced in a study of T and B cells in COVID-19 patients. Multiplex PCR with BIOMED2 TRB-A/B primer pools amplified TRB rearrangements. TCRdb re-derived calls from the multiplex PCR reads in MiXCR, one entry per CDR3 protein. The sample yields about 15,000 distinct CDR3 sequences, roughly 28% seen once. Each TRB amplification used roughly 240-550 ng of genomic DNA from blood. The sample taken for sequencing was blood. These receptors all stem from a human donor who had recovered from COVID-19.

There are a few counts of this clonotype. This rearrangement joins TRBV4-1 to TRBJ1-2, with D uncertain. The CDR3 contains 13 residues. The ends were cut back, 11 bases at V and 6 bases at J, with 19 bases in the middle. Germline V gene data show CDR1 as MGHRA and CDR2 as YSYEKL. The CDR3 region is CAVYGGKVDGYTF. CDR3 DNA: TGCGCCGTCTATGGCGGCAAAGTGGATGGCTACACCTTC.

This sequence joins TRBV5-6 and TRBJ2-1, with 7 bases matching TRBD2. Per germline, CDR1 SGHDT and CDR2 YYEEEE. CDR3 length: 15 residues. With 1 base clipped from V and 9 bases from J, the junction kept 10 bases outside the gene matches. The CDR3 protein is CASSLIPRDYGEQFF. The CDR3 bases are TGTGCCAGCAGCTTGATCCCCCGGGACTATGGTGAGCAGTTCTTC.

The rearrangement uses TRBV29-1 and TRBJ1-2; 11 positions agree with TRBD1. The CDR3 consists of 12 residues. After removal of 7 bases from V and 8 bases from J, the junction contained 6 bases not matched to a gene. Germline V lookup: CDR1 SQVTM, CDR2 ANQGSEA. CDR3: CSAGQGAEGYTF. The CDR3 DNA reads as TGCAGCGCAGGACAGGGGGCGGAGGGCTACACCTTC.

This rearrangement joins TRBV7-9 to TRBJ2-1, with 13 bases identical to TRBD2. This CDR3 has 15 amino acids. The J segment lost 7 bases and the V segment lost 5 bases, leaving 5 bases of the junction unmatched. Germline loops: CDR1 SEHNR, CDR2 FQNEAQ (reference sequence). CDR3 DNA sequence: TGTGCCAGCAGCCATAGACTAGCGGGGGGTAATGAGCAGTTCTTC. It is translated as CASSHRLAGGNEQFF.

By frequency in the sample, this clonotype is medium-sized. This CDR3 reads CASSRSGGGSTDTQYF. Written as DNA, the CDR3 is TGTGCCAGTAGTAGGAGCGGGGGGGGTAGCACAGATACGCAGTATTTT. V gene TRBV19 combines with J gene TRBJ2-3; 10 nucleotides match TRBD2. Looked up from germline, CDR1 is LNHDA and CDR2 is SQIVND (reference sequence). J was trimmed by 0 bases and V by 4 bases; bases with no gene match: 4. The CDR3 consists of 16 residues.

The chain joins TRBV6-1 to TRBJ1-4; 7 bases are a match to TRBD1. Losses at the gene ends were 4 bases for V and 10 bases for J; bases not matched to a gene: 12. The V gene's germline CDR1 is MNHNS and CDR2 SASEGT. The CDR3 sequence is 15 residues long. The CDR3: CASSAIGTVSGKLFF. The CDR3 DNA follows: TGTGCCAGCAGTGCCATAGGGACAGTATCAGGAAAACTGTTTTTT.

This clonotype turned up a few times. The CDR3 sequence is CASVVNYGYTF. The DNA of the CDR3 is TGTGCCAGCGTAGTTAATTATGGCTACACCTTC. The gene calls are TRBV6-1 and TRBJ1-2; D remains unclear. The CDR3 spans 11 residues. Germline V gene sequence: CDR1 MNHNS, CDR2 SASEGT. Trimming cost V 8 bases and J 5 bases, with 9 bases left between them.

The chain combines TRBV7-3 with TRBJ2-3, with TRBD2 identical over 7 bases. Germline loops: CDR1 SGHTA, CDR2 FQGTGA. The V and J ends lost 3 bases and 0 bases, in that order; junction bases with no gene match: 6. This CDR3 contains 16 residues. Written as DNA, the CDR3 is TGTGCCAGCAGCTTGAGGCTAGCGGCCAGCACAGATACGCAGTATTTT. Protein sequence: CASSLRLAASTDTQYF.

This clonotype was seen a handful of times. V gene TRBV5-1 combines with J gene TRBJ2-7; D remains ambiguous. The CDR3 extends over 14 amino acids. Germline V gene sequence: CDR1 SGHRS, CDR2 YFSETQ. The germline V and J ends were trimmed by 0 bases and 7 bases, with 14 bases remaining between them. In nucleotides, the CDR3 is TGCGCCAGCAGCTTGGGCCCGACGGAGAGGGAGCAGTACTTC. It yields the protein CASSLGPTEREQYF.

This clonotype turned up a few times. The J gene is TRBJ1-1, the V gene TRBV6-2 or TRBV6-3; 8 positions agree with TRBD1. The CDR3 loop spans 13 amino acids. Trimming took 6 bases from V and 4 from J; bases not matched to a gene: 4. CDR1 is MNHEY and CDR2 is SVGEGT in the germline V gene. CDR3 sequence (DNA): TGTGCCAGCAGGGAAACAGGGGGCACTGAAGCTTTCTTT. It is translated as CASRETGGTEAFF.

This rearrangement joins TRBV7-3 to TRBJ2-3, with 11 positions matching TRBD1. J was trimmed by 6 bases and V by 4 bases; bases with no gene match: 0. The CDR3 sequence is 13 residues long. The germline gives CDR1 SGHTA, CDR2 FQGTGA. CDR3 nucleotides: TGTGCCAGCAGCTGGGACAGGGGGGATACGCAGTATTTT. This translates into CASSWDRGDTQYF.

Judged by abundance, this clonotype is medium-sized. The chain has TRBV29-1 and TRBJ1-2; 7 nucleotides match TRBD1. V gave up 6 bases and J gave up 4 bases; unmatched junction bases: 11. Germline V CDR1 and CDR2: SQVTM, ANQGSEA. CDR3 size: 14 residues. CDR3 coding DNA: TGCAGCGTAGTCACTTTACAGGGGTCCTATGGCTACACCTTC. It codes for CSVVTLQGSYGYTF.

This clonotype has only a few counts. The gene calls are TRBV24-1 and TRBJ2-2; unclear D gene. V dropped 9 bases and J dropped 6 bases, with 16 bases sitting between them. CDR3 size: 14 residues. The germline V gene has CDR1 KGHDR and CDR2 SFDVKD. The CDR3 coding sequence is TGTGCCACCCGCACGTCCGGGTCCTCCGGGGAGCTGTTTTTT. The encoded protein is CATRTSGSSGELFF.

This clonotype was found a few times. The rearrangement joins TRBV18 to TRBJ1-2; TRBD1 matches at 11 bases. The CDR3 is made up of 17 amino acids. With V trimmed by 2 bases and J by 8 bases, 13 bases remained unmatched. The germline V gene has CDR1 KGHSH and CDR2 LQKENI. The CDR3 protein is CASSPMVHGQGAEGYTF. The CDR3 DNA sequence: TGTGCCAGCTCACCAATGGTTCACGGACAGGGGGCGGAAGGCTACACCTTC.

This chain joins TRBV7-2 and TRBJ2-2, with TRBD1 identical over 8 bases. Germline loops: CDR1 SGHTA, CDR2 FQGNSA. The CDR3 runs 15 residues. The V and J ends lost 5 bases and 3 bases, in that order; junction bases with no gene match: 5. CDR3 loop: CASSNDRGYTGELFF. As DNA, the CDR3 is TGTGCCAGCAGCAACGACAGGGGTTACACCGGGGAGCTGTTTTTT.

For this clonotype: A junction end diverges from the germline sequence, so it may reflect a read error. The chain couples TRBV5-6 to TRBJ1-6; D unclear. Germline assignment: CDR1 SGHDT and CDR2 YYEEEE. The CDR3 totals 14 residues. The chain's CDR3 is CASSQEGSNSPLHF. The DNA of the CDR3 is TGCGCCAGCAGCCAAGAGGGCAGCAATTCACCCCTCCACTTT.

The chain employs TRBV7-9 and TRBJ2-2; weak D call: TRBD2 (6 bases). The CDR3 consists of 17 residues. Germline assignment: CDR1 SEHNR and CDR2 FQNEAQ (reference sequence). V lost 8 bases and J lost 2, with 21 bases in between. This CDR3 is CASGQGGGTDNTGELFF. The DNA for the CDR3 is TGTGCCAGCGGCCAAGGAGGAGGGACTGATAACACCGGGGAGCTGTTTTTT.

Worth noting for this clonotype: This may arise from a read error, as a much more abundant clone is one base away. The genes are TRBV15 and TRBJ2-3; 14 nucleotides agree with TRBD2. Germline lookup yields CDR1 LNHNV and CDR2 YYDKDF (reference sequence). The CDR3 consists of 15 residues. The DNA of the CDR3 is TGTGCCGCCAGCACGGGACTAGCGGGGGCAGATACGCAGTATTTT. Amino acid sequence: CAASTGLAGADTQYF.

The rearrangement joins TRBV2 to TRBJ2-5, with TRBD2 identical over 7 bases. Germline-derived CDR1 and CDR2 are SNHLY and FYNNEI. Trimming removed 6 bases from V and 1 base from J; junction bases left unmatched: 2. This CDR3 is built from 13 residues. This chain's CDR3 is CASSRTSQETQYF. The DNA of the CDR3 is TGTGCCAGCAGCCGGACTAGCCAAGAGACCCAGTACTTC.

The chain employs TRBV6-2 or TRBV6-3 and TRBJ1-1; 8 positions match TRBD1. Germline assignment: CDR1 MNHEY and CDR2 SVGEGT. Losses at the gene ends were 6 bases for V and 0 bases for J; bases not matched to a gene: 3. There are 14 residues in the CDR3. The CDR3 region is CASSQGQVNTEAFF. As DNA, the CDR3 is TGTGCCAGCAGCCAGGGACAGGTGAACACTGAAGCTTTCTTT.

This sequence joins TRBV12-3 or TRBV12-4 and TRBJ1-5, with D possibly TRBD1 on 5 matching bases. This CDR3 contains 15 residues. The CDR3 reads CASASGVTGGQPQHF. Here the CDR3 DNA reads TGTGCTAGTGCCTCGGGCGTGACGGGGGGTCAGCCCCAGCATTTT.

The chain joins TRBV6-2 or TRBV6-3 to TRBJ2-7; maybe TRBD2 (6 bases). V was trimmed by 5 bases and J by 4 bases, leaving 18 bases between them. CDR1 is MNHEY, CDR2 SVGEGT, per germline. The CDR3 length is 15 residues. This CDR3 is CASSHGSSALYEQYF. CDR3 nucleotides: TGTGCCAGCAGTCACGGGTCTAGCGCGCTATACGAGCAGTACTTC.